The 31 T cell receptor beta chains given below trace back to one sample, sequenced in a study of shared clonotypes between healthy human individuals. Clones were sequenced by immunoSEQ multiplex PCR, and TCRdb holds only the in-frame ones, with some missing. The table includes approximately 330,000 clones, more than 60% detected once. The sequenced material came from memory CD4+ T cells sorted from blood. Subset defined: CD45RA-negative fraction. Receptors originate from a man aged 25 to 40 in good health.

The chain is built from TRBV4-2 and TRBJ2-2, with no clear D. The CDR3 has 16 residues. V was trimmed by 0 bases and J by 6 bases, leaving 14 bases between them. Germline V gives CDR1 LGHNA, CDR2 YNFKEQ. The CDR3 region is CASSQDWSQRAGELFF. CDR3 in DNA: TGTGCCAGCAGCCAAGATTGGTCACAACGGGCCGGGGAGCTGTTTTTT.

The chain carries TRBV29-1 and TRBJ2-1; D may be TRBD2 (5 bases). The germline V gene has CDR1 SQVTM and CDR2 ANQGSEA. CDR3 size: 16 residues. The germline V and J ends were trimmed by 0 bases and 6 bases, with 18 bases remaining between them. In nucleotides, the CDR3 is TGCAGCGTTGAAGAGGTTTCGGGCCTAGCCCGCAATGAGCAGTTCTTC. Protein sequence: CSVEEVSGLARNEQFF.

The rearrangement links TRBV14 to TRBJ2-3, with D possibly TRBD2 on 6 matching bases. The CDR3 length is 13 residues. Trimming took off 5 bases at V and 6 bases at J, with 12 bases between the two ends. Germline V CDR1 and CDR2: SGHDN, FVKESK. Written as DNA, the CDR3 is TGTGCCAGCAGCTTTACTAGCCCGGATACGCAGTATTTT. It specifies CASSFTSPDTQYF.

The chain employs TRBV28 and TRBJ2-3, with D perhaps matching TRBD1 (6 bases). V was clipped by 5 bases and J by 0 bases, with 15 bases between them. Germline lookup yields CDR1 MDHEN and CDR2 SYDVKM. The CDR3 extends over 16 amino acids. DNA for the CDR3: TGTGCCAGCAGTGCCATACAGGGATCTAGCACAGATACGCAGTATTTT. It specifies CASSAIQGSSTDTQYF.

The V gene is TRBV28, the J gene TRBJ2-1; 13 nucleotides line up with TRBD2. Germline CDR1 is MDHEN and CDR2 is SYDVKM. The CDR3 is 16 residues long. J lost 12 bases, V lost 8 bases, and 16 bases had no gene match. The chain's CDR3 is CASFPGTSGKGDMQFF. CDR3 nucleotide sequence: TGTGCCAGCTTTCCCGGGACTAGCGGGAAAGGTGATATGCAGTTCTTC.

The chain carries TRBV27 and TRBJ2-2; 9 nucleotides agree with TRBD2. V was clipped by 3 bases and J by 7 bases; unmatched bases: 6. The length of the CDR3 is 15 residues. Germline values: CDR1 MNHEY, CDR2 SMNVEV (reference sequence). CDR3 nucleotides: TGTGCCAGCAGTTTTAGCGGGAGAAGTGGCGGGGAGCTGTTTTTT. Protein: CASSFSGRSGGELFF.

This clone was observed at least ten times. The J gene is TRBJ2-7, the V gene TRBV28; D possibly corresponds to TRBD2 (5 bases). CDR3 length: 16 amino acids. V dropped 4 bases and J dropped 0 bases, with 16 bases sitting between them. Germline CDR1 and CDR2: MDHEN and SYDVKM. CDR3 sequence reads: CASSSMDGKSSYEQYF. CDR3 DNA sequence: TGTGCCAGCAGTTCAATGGACGGGAAAAGCTCCTACGAGCAGTACTTC.

The chain employs TRBV5-1 and TRBJ2-7, with 8 positions matching TRBD1. With 2 bases clipped from V and 6 bases from J, the junction kept 1 base outside the gene matches. The germline CDR1 and CDR2 sequences are SGHRS and YFSETQ. The CDR3 runs 12 residues. The DNA of the CDR3 is TGCGCCAGCAGCTTACAGGGGGGCGAGCAGTACTTC. Translation: CASSLQGGEQYF.

The chain uses TRBV18 and TRBJ1-2, with D unclear. The CDR3 spans 13 residues. Trimming left V 4 bases short and J 1 base short, with 7 bases between. Germline loops: CDR1 KGHSH, CDR2 LQKENI. The CDR3 DNA sequence: TGTGCCAGCTCACACACGGTTAACTATGGCTACACCTTC. Encoded protein: CASSHTVNYGYTF.

The V gene is TRBV18, the J gene TRBJ1-3; perhaps TRBD1 as D (6 bases). Per the germline V gene, CDR1 is KGHSH and CDR2 is LQKENI. The V and J ends lost 5 bases and 4 bases respectively, with 21 bases between them. The CDR3 has 17 amino acids. CDR3 sequence: CASSKARDILLGNTIYF. For the CDR3, the DNA is TGTGCCAGCTCAAAAGCCCGGGACATCCTCCTCGGAAACACCATATATTTT.

The rearrangement uses TRBV15 and TRBJ2-1, with TRBD2 as a possible D gene (6 bases). V dropped 1 base and J dropped 0 bases, with 7 bases sitting between them. Germline V gene lookup returns CDR1 LNHNV and CDR2 YYDKDF (reference sequence). CDR3 length: 15 amino acids. The CDR3 sequence is CATSRVGGSYNEQFF. For the CDR3, the DNA is TGTGCCACCAGCAGAGTGGGGGGCTCCTACAATGAGCAGTTCTTC.

This clone has just a few counts. The rearrangement uses TRBV7-2 and TRBJ2-1; 8 nucleotides align to TRBD2. The CDR3 covers 16 residues. Trimming at V came to 0 bases and at J to 1 base, leaving 2 bases not matched to a gene. Looked up from germline, CDR1 is SGHTA and CDR2 is FQGNSA. CDR3 region: CASSLAASGSYNEQFF. The CDR3 DNA reads as TGTGCCAGCAGCTTAGCCGCTAGCGGGTCCTACAATGAGCAGTTCTTC. Based on the CDR3 plus reference TRBV7-2 and TRBJ2-1, the full variable domain is GAGVSQSPSNKVTEKGKDVELRCDPISGHTALYWYRQSLGQGLEFLIYFQGNSAPDKSGLPSDRFSAERTGGSVSTLTIQRTQQEDSAVYLCASSLAASGSYNEQFFGPGTRLTVL.

This chain links TRBV6-5 with TRBJ2-7, with 9 nucleotides matching TRBD2. From germline, CDR1 is MNHEY and CDR2 SVGAGI. The V segment lost 4 bases and the J segment 6 bases; nucleotides outside the gene matches: 4. The CDR3 runs 13 residues. In DNA, the CDR3 is TGTGCCAGCAGTTTAAATAGCGGGGGCGAGCAGTACTTC. Its protein is CASSLNSGGEQYF.

The rearrangement links TRBV7-2 to TRBJ2-7; no clear D. V shed 5 bases and J shed 7 bases, with 18 bases lying between them. Germline V CDR1 and CDR2: SGHTA, FQGNSA. The CDR3 loop spans 14 amino acids. The CDR3 sequence is CASSVDTALGEQYF. CDR3 bases: TGTGCCAGCAGCGTCGATACCGCCCTAGGGGAGCAGTACTTC.

This clone was found once. CDR3 DNA: TGTGCCAGCAGCCCGCTAAGGACAGGGGTCGGGAATCAGCCCCAGCATTTT. Translating gives CASSPLRTGVGNQPQHF. The chain carries TRBV16 and TRBJ1-5; 9 positions match TRBD1. The CDR3 sequence is 17 residues long. V shed 4 bases and J 4 bases; nucleotides not matched to a gene: 11. Germline-derived CDR1 and CDR2 are KGHSY and FQNENV.

This chain uses TRBV19 with TRBJ2-1, with TRBD2 as a possible D gene (5 bases). This CDR3 is 15 amino acids long. From germline, CDR1 is LNHDA and CDR2 SQIVND (reference sequence). V was pared by 5 bases and J by 1 base, with 12 bases between. CDR3 sequence reads: CASSGRSGSYNEQFF. CDR3 DNA: TGTGCCAGTAGTGGAAGGAGCGGTTCCTACAATGAGCAGTTCTTC.

The rearrangement joins TRBV9 to TRBJ2-3; 7 positions agree with TRBD2. This CDR3 is built from 17 residues. V was clipped by 0 bases and J by 3 bases; unmatched bases: 10. Germline V gene sequence: CDR1 SGDLS, CDR2 YYNGEE. The CDR3 here is CASSVGRAGEGTDTQYF. CDR3 nucleotides: TGTGCCAGCAGCGTAGGTCGGGCGGGAGAAGGGACAGATACGCAGTATTTT.

This clone showed up just a few times. The chain carries TRBV5-1 and TRBJ1-1; D uncertain. This CDR3 has 15 amino acids. Deletions cut 4 bases from V and 1 base from J, with 14 bases between. Looked up from germline, CDR1 is SGHRS and CDR2 is YFSETQ. CDR3 protein: CASSPSGPENTEAFF. The CDR3 nucleotides are TGCGCCAGCAGCCCCTCCGGGCCGGAGAACACTGAAGCTTTCTTT.

V and J are TRBV10-2 and TRBJ2-3; D is perhaps TRBD2 (6 bases). The ends were cut back, 4 bases at V and 1 base at J, with 15 bases in the middle. The CDR3 is made up of 16 amino acids. CDR1 and CDR2 from the germline V gene are WSHSY and SAAADI. The CDR3 DNA sequence: TGCGCCAGCAGTGGGAGGGCGCGGGCCCGCACAGATACGCAGTATTTT. The encoded protein is CASSGRARARTDTQYF.

The chain couples TRBV9 to TRBJ2-1, with TRBD1 as a possible D gene (5 bases). This CDR3 comprises 16 residues. V lost 2 bases and J lost 0, with 12 bases in between. CDR1 is SGDLS and CDR2 is YYNGEE in the germline V gene. The DNA of the CDR3 is TGTGCCAGCAGCGTGCAGGGTTCAAGCTCCTACAATGAGCAGTTCTTC. As protein: CASSVQGSSSYNEQFF.

The chain has TRBV9 and TRBJ2-7, with 7 bases lining up with TRBD2. Trimming removed 4 bases from V and 3 bases from J; junction bases left unmatched: 7. The CDR3 consists of 14 residues. CDR1 and CDR2 (germline): SGDLS, YYNGEE. Here the CDR3 DNA reads TGTGCCAGCAGCCCCGGTGGGGGGGTCTACGAGCAGTACTTC. It encodes CASSPGGGVYEQYF.

The CDR3 region is CASRGTSGRGGEQFF. In DNA form, the CDR3 reads TGTGCCAGCAGAGGGACTAGCGGGAGGGGGGGTGAGCAGTTCTTC. V is TRBV2 and J is TRBJ2-1, with TRBD2 matching over 16 bases. V was pared by 6 bases and J by 9 bases, with 5 bases of the junction left unmatched. This CDR3 has 15 amino acids. CDR1 and CDR2 (germline): SNHLY, FYNNEI.

This chain uses TRBV29-1 with TRBJ2-4; TRBD2 aligns across 11 bases. This CDR3 has 15 amino acids. V was clipped by 6 bases and J by 3 bases; unmatched bases: 7. Germline V gene lookup returns CDR1 SQVTM and CDR2 ANQGSEA. The CDR3 spells CSVSLGLADKNIQYF. In DNA, the CDR3 is TGCAGCGTATCATTGGGACTAGCGGACAAAAACATTCAGTACTTC.

This clone was seen a handful of times. The sample holds other DNA sequences that translate to the same CDR3. The chain carries TRBV29-1 and TRBJ2-3, with D possibly being TRBD1 (6 bases). The CDR3 sequence is 14 residues long. V lost 1 base to trimming and J lost 0 bases, with 8 bases between them. Per germline, CDR1 SQVTM and CDR2 ANQGSEA. DNA for the CDR3: TGCAGCGTTGAAGTGGGGGCTAGCACAGATACGCAGTATTTT. Translating gives CSVEVGASTDTQYF.

This clone is a singleton in its sample. The gene calls are TRBV9 and TRBJ1-1; D may be TRBD1 (5 bases). The length of the CDR3 is 16 residues. V dropped 1 base and J dropped 8 bases, with 21 bases sitting between them. CDR1 and CDR2 from the germline V gene are SGDLS and YYNGEE. The chain's CDR3 is CASSVRGATSPTEAFF. The CDR3 region has the DNA TGTGCCAGCAGCGTACGAGGGGCGACCTCACCAACAGAAGCTTTCTTT. Filled out from reference TRBV9 and TRBJ1-1, the complete variable domain reads DSGVTQTPKHLITATGQRVTLRCSPRSGDLSVYWYQQSLDQGLQFLIQYYNGEERAKGNILERFSAQQFPDLHSELNLSSLELGDSALYFCASSVRGATSPTEAFFGQGTRLTVV.

The J gene is TRBJ2-7, the V gene TRBV2, with 8 bases that match TRBD1. Per the germline V gene, CDR1 is SNHLY and CDR2 is FYNNEI. CDR3 length equals 14 residues. J gave up 5 bases and V 4 bases, and 7 bases lay outside the gene matches. CDR3 nucleotide sequence: TGTGCCAGCAGTGGGGACAGGACCATCCACGAGCAGTACTTC. Translating gives CASSGDRTIHEQYF.

In this sample, this clone turned up once. The chain is built from TRBV2 and TRBJ1-6, with a weak D call TRBD1 (6 bases). The germline gives CDR1 SNHLY, CDR2 FYNNEI. CDR3 length: 13 amino acids. Between the trimmed V and J ends, which lost 2 bases and 8 bases, there was a span of 7 bases. CDR3 region: CASSENRDSPLHF. The CDR3, as DNA: TGTGCCAGCAGTGAAAACAGGGATTCACCCCTCCACTTT.

The V and J genes are TRBV6-1 and TRBJ1-1, with D perhaps matching TRBD1 (5 bases). Trimming cost V 2 bases and J 7 bases, with 11 bases left between them. The CDR3 extends over 13 amino acids. The V gene's germline CDR1 is MNHNS and CDR2 SASEGT. This CDR3 reads CASSEQGPLEAFF. The CDR3 DNA reads TGTGCCAGCAGTGAACAGGGACCCCTTGAAGCTTTCTTT.

This chain joins TRBV11-3 and TRBJ2-1; 7 positions agree with TRBD2. The germline V gene has CDR1 SGHNT and CDR2 YENEEA. The junction had 3 bases not matched to a gene; V was cut back by 5 bases and J by 2 bases. The CDR3 runs to 14 residues. The CDR3 DNA sequence: TGTGCCAGCAGCCCCGGGACTACCTACAATGAGCAGTTCTTC. Protein sequence: CASSPGTTYNEQFF.

The V call is TRBV10-2, the J call TRBJ2-2, with D unclear. Germline CDR1 WSHSY, CDR2 SAAADI. The V gene lost 8 bases and the J gene lost 6 bases, with 7 bases spanning the gap. This CDR3 is 11 amino acids long. CDR3 protein: CASPNPGELFF. For the CDR3, the DNA is TGCGCCAGCCCAAACCCCGGGGAGCTGTTTTTT.

This chain uses TRBV6-1 with TRBJ2-7; no clear D. Germline loops: CDR1 MNHNS, CDR2 SASEGT. V lost 3 bases to trimming and J lost 6 bases, with 15 bases between them. This CDR3 has 14 residues. CDR3 protein: CASSEWLGDGEQYF. As DNA, the CDR3 is TGTGCCAGCAGTGAGTGGCTAGGCGACGGCGAGCAGTACTTC.